A single sample gave rise to the 32 T cell receptor beta chains below, sequenced in a study of T cell repertoires in cytomegalovirus infection. In TCRdb, the reads were re-called with MiXCR into one record per CDR3 protein. The profile covers roughly 87,000 distinct CDR3 sequences, with 25% to 30% appearing a single time and roughly 70% taken by the ten largest. Antigen specificity for these receptors is unknown. The input for sequencing was CD8+ T cells from cultured PBMCs, taken from culture after CMV antigen stimulation. The source of these receptors is a human donor in good health (CMV status not recorded). Some clones in this sample may be carry-over from other donors' samples.

The chain is built from TRBV2 and TRBJ2-1; 9 bases fit TRBD2. The CDR3 extends over 15 amino acids. The junction had 6 bases not matched to a gene; V was cut back by 1 base and J by 8 bases. Germline CDR1 and CDR2: SNHLY and FYNNEI. CDR3 bases: TGTGCCAGCAGTGAAGGGTTAGCGGGGGTCCATGAGCAGTTCTTC. Translating it yields CASSEGLAGVHEQFF.

This rearrangement joins TRBV20-1 to TRBJ2-2; D gene unclear. Per the germline V gene, CDR1 is DFQATT and CDR2 is SNEGSKA (reference sequence). The CDR3 has 13 amino acids. V shed 0 bases and J shed 7 bases, with 9 bases lying between them. The CDR3 DNA reads as TGCAGTGCTAGAGATCTAGAGGTCGGGGAGCTGTTTTTT. It encodes CSARDLEVGELFF.

In this sample, this clonotype turned up many times. The chain has TRBV7-3 and TRBJ2-1; D is undetermined. CDR1 is SGHTA, CDR2 FQGTGA, per germline. The V and J ends lost 2 bases and 0 bases respectively, with 8 bases between them. This CDR3 contains 15 residues. CDR3 in amino acids: CASSLDPSSYNEQFF. DNA for the CDR3: TGTGCCAGCAGCTTAGACCCGAGCTCCTACAATGAGCAGTTCTTC.

This chain links TRBV19 with TRBJ2-1; D unclear. Germline-derived CDR1 and CDR2 are LNHDA and SQIVND (reference sequence). V gave up 7 bases and J gave up 1 base, with 11 bases separating them. This CDR3 comprises 14 residues. The CDR3 here is CASMGCASYNEQFF. The CDR3 nucleotides are TGTGCCAGTATGGGGTGCGCGTCCTACAATGAGCAGTTCTTC.

The genes are TRBV12-3 or TRBV12-4 and TRBJ1-1; D perhaps matches TRBD1 (6 bases). V was pared by 5 bases and J by 1 base, with 11 bases between. This CDR3 is 14 amino acids long. In DNA, the CDR3 is TGTGCCAGCAGTACCGGGACACCGAACACTGAAGCTTTCTTT. Amino acid sequence: CASSTGTPNTEAFF.

The rearrangement joins TRBV29-1 to TRBJ1-3; 9 positions match TRBD1. Germline V CDR1 and CDR2: SQVTM, ANQGSEA. After removal of 0 bases from V and 4 bases from J, the junction contained 10 bases not matched to a gene. CDR3 length: 17 residues. CDR3 amino acids: CSVEDRDREGRGNTIYF. The CDR3 nucleotides are TGCAGCGTTGAAGACCGGGACAGGGAGGGTCGCGGAAACACCATATATTTT.

This chain connects TRBV5-1 to TRBJ1-2; possible D gene TRBD1, 5 bases. The germline V gene has CDR1 SGHRS and CDR2 YFSETQ. V lost 2 bases and J 3 bases, leaving 8 bases between the germline ends. The CDR3 loop spans 13 amino acids. The CDR3 region is CASSFLGDYGYTF. In DNA form, the CDR3 reads TGCGCCAGCAGCTTCCTAGGGGACTATGGCTACACCTTC.

This clonotype has a count of ten or more. The chain is built from TRBV7-8 and TRBJ1-5; D not resolved. Germline V gene lookup returns CDR1 SGHVS and CDR2 FQNEAQ. This CDR3 spans 17 amino acids. The germline V and J ends were trimmed by 0 bases and 1 base, with 13 bases remaining between them. CDR3 in DNA: TGTGCCAGCAGCTTAGCGCAGGCAGGTTGGAGCAATCAGCCCCAGCATTTT. It encodes CASSLAQAGWSNQPQHF.

The table lists this clonotype with many counts. The CDR3 sequence: CASSLIWTVSGNTIYF. CDR3 nucleotide sequence: TGTGCCAGCAGTTTAATCTGGACGGTCTCTGGAAACACCATATATTTT. The chain has TRBV28 and TRBJ1-3; D unclear. The CDR3 consists of 16 residues. Trimming cost V 2 bases and J 0 bases, with 11 bases left between them. The germline gives CDR1 MDHEN, CDR2 SYDVKM.

The chain has TRBV7-6 and TRBJ1-3; D is unresolved. This CDR3 has 12 amino acids. Germline CDR1 SGHVS, CDR2 FNYEAQ. The V gene lost 1 base and the J gene lost 4 bases, with 2 bases spanning the gap. The chain's CDR3 is CASSLEGNTIYF. DNA for the CDR3: TGTGCCAGCAGCTTAGAGGGAAACACCATATATTTT.

The V call is TRBV12-3 or TRBV12-4, the J call TRBJ2-2; D remains unclear. With 3 bases removed from V and 7 bases from J, the gap between germline ends came to 12 bases. CDR3 length: 14 amino acids. CDR3 amino acids: CASSFIGVGGELFF. CDR3 nucleotides: TGTGCCAGCAGTTTTATCGGCGTGGGCGGGGAGCTGTTTTTT.

In this sample, this clonotype turned up a few times. The chain recombines TRBV6-6 with TRBJ2-3, with D uncertain. This CDR3 has 12 amino acids. Germline loops: CDR1 MNHNY, CDR2 SVGAGI (reference sequence). V was pared by 2 bases and J by 5 bases, with 5 bases between. CDR3 protein: CASSYPQDTQYF. The CDR3 nucleotides are TGTGCCAGCAGTTACCCCCAAGATACGCAGTATTTT.

The sample holds a few counts of this clonotype. The gene calls are TRBV5-6 and TRBJ1-5; no firm D call. The germline CDR1 and CDR2 sequences are SGHDT and YYEEEE. This CDR3 comprises 15 residues. The ends were cut back, 4 bases at V and 2 bases at J, with 13 bases in the middle. CDR3 in DNA: TGTGCCAGCAGCCTCTGGGGTTCTGGCAATCAGCCCCAGCATTTT. Its translation: CASSLWGSGNQPQHF.

Ten or more counts support this clonotype. The gene calls are TRBV7-6 and TRBJ2-2; D is perhaps TRBD1 (6 bases). Germline CDR1 is SGHVS and CDR2 is FNYEAQ. Trimming left V 3 bases short and J 4 bases short, with 15 bases between. The CDR3 loop spans 16 amino acids. The CDR3 sequence: CASSFPSGTSTGELFF. For the CDR3, the DNA is TGTGCCAGCAGCTTCCCTTCCGGGACAAGCACCGGGGAGCTGTTTTTT.

This chain links TRBV2 with TRBJ2-1; D remains ambiguous. Germline assignment: CDR1 SNHLY and CDR2 FYNNEI. This CDR3 is built from 16 residues. V lost 6 bases to trimming and J lost 2 bases, with 17 bases between them. Here the CDR3 DNA reads TGTGCCAGCAGGGGTGACTCGCCCCTGGCCTACAATGAGCAGTTCTTC. Amino acids: CASRGDSPLAYNEQFF.

V is TRBV12-3 or TRBV12-4 and J is TRBJ2-7, with 7 nucleotides matching TRBD1. The CDR3 totals 12 residues. Trimming at V came to 4 bases and at J to 6 bases, leaving 3 bases not matched to a gene. This CDR3 is CASSSPGGEQYF. CDR3 DNA sequence: TGTGCCAGCAGTTCTCCAGGGGGCGAGCAGTACTTC.

The CDR3 DNA reads TGTGCCAGCAGCCCCCTTAGTGGGCTAGCGGGGGGTGAGCAGTTCTTC. It yields the protein CASSPLSGLAGGEQFF. V is TRBV7-8 and J is TRBJ2-1, with TRBD2 matching over 11 bases. Germline CDR1 SGHVS, CDR2 FQNEAQ. This CDR3 is built from 16 residues. Trimming took 5 bases from V and 9 from J; bases not matched to a gene: 12.

This clonotype was detected many times. This chain connects TRBV7-2 to TRBJ2-7; 7 bases are a match to TRBD2. V shed 5 bases, J shed 2 bases, and the junction held 6 bases outside the gene matches. The CDR3 is 14 amino acids. CDR1 SGHTA and CDR2 FQGNSA come from the germline V gene. The CDR3, as DNA: TGTGCCAGCAGCCCGGGGGGTGGAGCCTACGAGCAGTACTTC. Translation: CASSPGGGAYEQYF.

This clonotype was detected a few times. The chain employs TRBV7-9 and TRBJ1-1, with 7 positions matching TRBD1. Trimming cost V 3 bases and J 5 bases; bases outside gene matches: 6. The CDR3 runs to 14 residues. Germline assignment: CDR1 SEHNR and CDR2 FQNEAQ (reference sequence). The CDR3, as DNA: TGTGCCAGCAGCTTGGCAGGGGGTTGGACTGAAGCTTTCTTT. Translating it yields CASSLAGGWTEAFF.

The V gene is TRBV6-2 or TRBV6-3, the J gene TRBJ2-1; D might be TRBD2 (7 bases). This CDR3 has 15 amino acids. The V end lost 7 bases, the J end lost 0 bases, and 13 bases lay between the germline ends. Per germline, CDR1 MNHEY and CDR2 SVGEGT. The CDR3 nucleotides read TGTGCCAGCAAGGGGGGCGGGAGCTCCTACAATGAGCAGTTCTTC. It encodes CASKGGGSSYNEQFF.

In its sample, this clonotype was seen a few times. The V gene is TRBV5-4, the J gene TRBJ2-3; maybe TRBD2 (5 bases). The V gene's germline CDR1 is SGHNT and CDR2 YYREEE (reference sequence). The CDR3 is made up of 16 amino acids. V dropped 7 bases and J dropped 2 bases, with 20 bases sitting between them. The CDR3 DNA sequence: TGTGCCAGCTCGCCGGCGGGCGATGGTTACACAGATACGCAGTATTTT. This translates into CASSPAGDGYTDTQYF.

This clonotype was seen ten or more times. The rearrangement links TRBV6-5 to TRBJ1-2; the match to TRBD1 covers 10 bases. V was clipped by 6 bases and J by 3 bases; unmatched bases: 13. This CDR3 has 17 residues. CDR1 is MNHEY, CDR2 SVGAGI, per germline. The CDR3 loop is CASRDPGQGLGDYGYTF. The DNA of the CDR3 is TGTGCCAGCAGAGACCCGGGACAGGGGTTAGGTGACTATGGCTACACCTTC.

This clonotype was seen a single time. The CDR3 spells CASSWGGPTYEQYF. The CDR3 bases are TGTGCCAGCAGTTGGGGGGGCCCAACCTACGAGCAGTACTTC. J is TRBJ2-7 and V is TRBV12-3 or TRBV12-4, with D tentatively TRBD2 (7 bases). The CDR3 sequence is 14 residues long. Trimming removed 4 bases from V and 2 bases from J, with 12 bases in between.

This clonotype has just a few counts. In nucleotides, the CDR3 is TGTGCCAGCAGCCACAGGGACAGGGCCACCGTGAACACTGAAGCTTTCTTT. Its translation: CASSHRDRATVNTEAFF. The chain carries TRBV5-4 and TRBJ1-1; 9 bases fit TRBD1. This CDR3 spans 17 amino acids. The V segment lost 4 bases and the J segment 0 bases; nucleotides outside the gene matches: 10. Looked up from germline, CDR1 is SGHNT and CDR2 is YYREEE (reference sequence). The variable domain in full, with the rest retrieved from reference TRBV5-4 and TRBJ1-1, is ETGVTQSPTHLIKTRGQQVTLRCSSQSGHNTVSWYQQALGQGPQFIFQYYREEENGRGNFPPRFSGLQFPNYSSELNVNALELDDSALYLCASSHRDRATVNTEAFFGQGTRLTVV.

A few counts support this clonotype. This chain links TRBV12-3 or TRBV12-4 with TRBJ1-2; 7 nucleotides match TRBD1. The trim removed 4 bases at V and 3 bases at J, leaving 5 bases unmatched. The CDR3 sequence is 14 residues long. The CDR3 DNA follows: TGTGCCAGCAGTTCACCGGGACAGTACTATGGCTACACCTTC. Its translation: CASSSPGQYYGYTF.

This clonotype was counted many times. The chain combines TRBV30 with TRBJ1-5; D gene ambiguous. This CDR3 contains 13 residues. With 0 bases removed from V and 7 bases from J, the gap between germline ends came to 10 bases. Germline V gene lookup returns CDR1 GTSNPN and CDR2 SVGIG (reference sequence). The CDR3 region is CAWSVLSGQPQHF. CDR3 bases: TGTGCCTGGAGTGTACTGAGTGGGCAGCCCCAGCATTTT.

There are many counts of this clonotype. The chain combines TRBV5-6 with TRBJ1-6; 8 bases are shared with TRBD1. V lost 3 bases to trimming and J lost 8 bases; unmatched junction nucleotides: 4. The germline V gene encodes CDR1 SGHDT and CDR2 YYEEEE. The CDR3 runs 14 residues. Here the CDR3 DNA reads TGTGCCAGCAGCTCGGGACAGGAGGATTCACCCCTCCACTTT. Translating gives CASSSGQEDSPLHF.

V usage is TRBV5-4 and J usage is TRBJ1-4; 7 bases fit TRBD1. Looked up from germline, CDR1 is SGHNT and CDR2 is YYREEE (reference sequence). V lost 7 bases and J lost 5; bases outside the gene matches: 5. The CDR3 length is 13 residues. CDR3 coding DNA: TGTGCCAGCGGTCTACAGGGGAATGAAAAACTGTTTTTT. It specifies CASGLQGNEKLFF.

This clonotype was recorded at least ten times. The chain couples TRBV7-6 to TRBJ2-6; D gene ambiguous. Germline V gene lookup returns CDR1 SGHVS and CDR2 FNYEAQ. V was cut by 1 base and J by 4 bases, with 11 bases left in between. CDR3 length equals 16 residues. CDR3 loop: CASSLEPLWGANVLTF. The CDR3 region has the DNA TGTGCCAGCAGCTTAGAGCCGTTGTGGGGGGCCAACGTCCTGACTTTC.

The rearrangement links TRBV5-4 to TRBJ2-1, with 10 positions matching TRBD2. Trimming took 0 bases from V and 4 from J; bases not matched to a gene: 7. CDR3 length equals 17 residues. The germline CDR1 and CDR2 sequences are SGHNT and YYREEE (reference sequence). In nucleotides, the CDR3 is TGTGCCAGCAGCTTGGCCAGCGGGGGGGCCTCATACAATGAGCAGTTCTTC. Encoded protein: CASSLASGGASYNEQFF. The full variable domain, in which reference TRBV5-4 and TRBJ2-1 provide the parts outside the CDR3, is ETGVTQSPTHLIKTRGQQVTLRCSSQSGHNTVSWYQQALGQGPQFIFQYYREEENGRGNFPPRFSGLQFPNYSSELNVNALELDDSALYLCASSLASGGASYNEQFFGPGTRLTVL.

This clonotype turned up a few times. This chain joins TRBV12-3 or TRBV12-4 and TRBJ1-1, with D uncertain. The CDR3 covers 13 residues. Trimming shortened V by 3 bases and J by 1 base, and 6 bases separated the two germline ends. The CDR3 loop reads CASSLARNTEAFF. The CDR3 coding sequence is TGTGCCAGCAGTTTGGCCCGGAACACTGAAGCTTTCTTT.

At least ten counts were recorded for this clonotype. The chain is built from TRBV25-1 and TRBJ1-1, with D possibly being TRBD1 (5 bases). This CDR3 region has 14 residues. Trimming pared 1 base from V and 1 base from J, leaving 7 bases between. CDR1 is MGHDK, CDR2 SYGVNS, per germline. Here the CDR3 reads CASSESGRNTEAFF. Written as DNA, the CDR3 is TGTGCCAGCAGTGAATCAGGGAGGAACACTGAAGCTTTCTTT.